This TCR beta chain was sequenced during a study of OX40 agonist ivuxolimab in advanced cancers. The wider study: People who had prior anti-PD-1, anti-PD-L1 or anti-CTLA-4 therapy could take part, and around 40% had some. In three patients, partial responses were observed, one with hepatocellular carcinoma and two with cutaneous melanoma. Study results and limitations: In general, CD8+ T cells held more expanded clones than CD4+ did, on average. Antigens targeted by the expanded peripheral T cells were not determined.

Profiled with immunoSEQ multiplex PCR; TCRdb holds only in-frame clones, not every one. The sample carries approximately 99,000 clones, around 85% recorded once. Points on this clone: The antigen is undetermined.

Trimming left V 5 bases short and J 2 bases short, with 8 bases between. CDR1 is SGHNT and CDR2 is YYREEE in the germline V gene (reference sequence). This CDR3 contains 14 residues. Sequenced here: CD4+ or CD8+ T cells sorted from blood, sampled in a trial of the OX40 agonist ivuxolimab. V and J are TRBV5-4 and TRBJ1-6; no clear D. The TCR was taken from an adult with an advanced solid tumor such as melanoma, head and neck, liver or kidney cancer. CDR3 DNA: TGTGCCAGCAGAACCGGGACCTATAATTCACCCCTCCACTTT. This encodes CASRTGTYNSPLHF.